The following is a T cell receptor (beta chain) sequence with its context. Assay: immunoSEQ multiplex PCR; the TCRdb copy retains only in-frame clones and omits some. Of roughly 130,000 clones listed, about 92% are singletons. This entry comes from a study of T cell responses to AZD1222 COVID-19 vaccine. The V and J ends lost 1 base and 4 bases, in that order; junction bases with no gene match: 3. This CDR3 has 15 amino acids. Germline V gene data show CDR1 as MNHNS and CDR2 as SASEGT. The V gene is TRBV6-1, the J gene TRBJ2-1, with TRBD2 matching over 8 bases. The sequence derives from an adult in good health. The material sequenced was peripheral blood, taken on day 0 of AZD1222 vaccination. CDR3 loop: CASSEGLASYNEQFF. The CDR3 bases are TGTGCCAGCAGTGAAGGACTAGCGTCATACAATGAGCAGTTCTTC.